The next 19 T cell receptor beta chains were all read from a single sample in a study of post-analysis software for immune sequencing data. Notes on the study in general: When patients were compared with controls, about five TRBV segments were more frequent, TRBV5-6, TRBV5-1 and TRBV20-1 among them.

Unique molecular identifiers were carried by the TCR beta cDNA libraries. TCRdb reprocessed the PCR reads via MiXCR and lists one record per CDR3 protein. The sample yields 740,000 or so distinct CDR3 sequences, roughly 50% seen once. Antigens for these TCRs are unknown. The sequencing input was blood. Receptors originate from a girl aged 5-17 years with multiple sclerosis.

The CDR3 loop reads CASSRTLGQGGANVLTF. CDR3 in DNA: TGCGCCAGCAGCCGGACTCTAGGACAGGGAGGGGCCAACGTCCTGACTTTC. The chain carries TRBV5-1 and TRBJ2-6; the match to TRBD1 covers 8 bases. From germline, CDR1 is SGHRS and CDR2 YFSETQ. The CDR3 consists of 17 residues. J lost 4 bases, V lost 4 bases, and 10 bases had no gene match.

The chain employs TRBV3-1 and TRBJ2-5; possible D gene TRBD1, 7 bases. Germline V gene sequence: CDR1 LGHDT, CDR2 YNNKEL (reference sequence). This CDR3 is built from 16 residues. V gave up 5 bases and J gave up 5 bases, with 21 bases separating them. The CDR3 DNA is TGTGCCAGCAGCTCTACGTCAGGGGGGCGCTGGGAGACCCAGTACTTC. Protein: CASSSTSGGRWETQYF.

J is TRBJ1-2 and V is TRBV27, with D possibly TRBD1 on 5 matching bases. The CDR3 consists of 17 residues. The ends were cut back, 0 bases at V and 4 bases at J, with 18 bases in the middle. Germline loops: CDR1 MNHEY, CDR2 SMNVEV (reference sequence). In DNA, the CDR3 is TGTGCCAGCAGTTTATCGGCCTCCGGGACGGGGACCTATGGCTACACCTTC. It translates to CASSLSASGTGTYGYTF.

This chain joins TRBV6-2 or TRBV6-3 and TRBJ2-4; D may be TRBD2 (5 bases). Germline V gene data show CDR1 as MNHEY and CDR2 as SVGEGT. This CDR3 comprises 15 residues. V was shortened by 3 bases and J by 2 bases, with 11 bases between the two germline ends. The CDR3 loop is CASSYSRVTKNIQYF. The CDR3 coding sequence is TGTGCCAGCAGTTATTCGCGGGTAACCAAAAACATTCAGTACTTC.

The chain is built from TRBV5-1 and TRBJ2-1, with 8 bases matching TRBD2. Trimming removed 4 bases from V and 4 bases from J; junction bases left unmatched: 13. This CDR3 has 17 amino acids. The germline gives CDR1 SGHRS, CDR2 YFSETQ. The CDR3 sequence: CASSPLPAGEAYNEQFF. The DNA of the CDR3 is TGCGCCAGCAGCCCCCTTCCAGCGGGAGAGGCGTACAATGAGCAGTTCTTC.

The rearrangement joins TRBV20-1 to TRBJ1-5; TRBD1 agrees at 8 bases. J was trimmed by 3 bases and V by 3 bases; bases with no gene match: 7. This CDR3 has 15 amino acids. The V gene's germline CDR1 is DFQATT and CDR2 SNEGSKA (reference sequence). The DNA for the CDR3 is TGCAGTGCTAGTACCGGGACAGGTTCCAATCAGCCCCAGCATTTT. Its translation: CSASTGTGSNQPQHF.

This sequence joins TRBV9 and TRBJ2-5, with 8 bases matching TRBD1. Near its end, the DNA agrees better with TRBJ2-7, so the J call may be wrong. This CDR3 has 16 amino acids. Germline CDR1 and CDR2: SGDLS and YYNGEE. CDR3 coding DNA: TGTGCCAGCAGCGTAGGGGGACAGGATATCAACTACGAGCAGTACTTC. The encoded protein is CASSVGGQDINYEQYF.

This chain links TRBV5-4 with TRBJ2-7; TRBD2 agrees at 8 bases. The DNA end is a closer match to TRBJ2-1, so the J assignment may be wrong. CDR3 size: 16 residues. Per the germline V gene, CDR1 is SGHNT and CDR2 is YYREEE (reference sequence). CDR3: CASSPRHAGGSDGQFF. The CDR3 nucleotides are TGTGCCAGCAGCCCCAGGCACGCGGGGGGCAGCGATGGGCAGTTCTTC.

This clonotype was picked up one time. The CDR3 loop is CASSFGGQGSYNEQFF. CDR3 bases: TGCGCCAGCAGCTTCGGGGGACAGGGGTCCTACAATGAGCAGTTCTTC. V and J are TRBV5-1 and TRBJ2-1; TRBD1 agrees at 10 bases. CDR3 length: 16 amino acids. The trim removed 2 bases at V and 1 base at J, leaving 3 bases unmatched. Germline-derived CDR1 and CDR2 are SGHRS and YFSETQ. Looking up the rest from reference TRBV5-1 and TRBJ2-1 gives the full variable domain: KAGVTQTPRYLIKTRGQQVTLSCSPISGHRSVSWYQQTPGQGLQFLFEYFSETQRNKGNFPGRFSGRQFSNSRSEMNVSTLELGDSALYLCASSFGGQGSYNEQFFGPGTRLTVL.

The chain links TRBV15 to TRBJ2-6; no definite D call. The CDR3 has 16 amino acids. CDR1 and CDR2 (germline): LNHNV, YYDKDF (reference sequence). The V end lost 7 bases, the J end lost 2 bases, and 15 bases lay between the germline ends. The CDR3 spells CATTNRLGAGANVLTF. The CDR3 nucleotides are TGTGCCACCACCAACCGGTTAGGAGCTGGGGCCAACGTCCTGACTTTC.

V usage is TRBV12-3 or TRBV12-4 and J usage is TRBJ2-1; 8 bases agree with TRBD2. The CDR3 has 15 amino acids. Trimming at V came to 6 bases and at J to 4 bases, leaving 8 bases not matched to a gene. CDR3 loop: CASSSRTSSYNEQFF. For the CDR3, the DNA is TGTGCCAGCAGCTCCCGGACTAGCTCATACAATGAGCAGTTCTTC.

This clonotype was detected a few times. The CDR3 coding sequence is TGTGCCAGCTTGCTGCTAGCGGAGTACTACAATGAGCAGTTCTTC. Protein sequence: CASLLLAEYYNEQFF. This sequence joins TRBV12-3 or TRBV12-4 and TRBJ2-1, with 7 positions matching TRBD2. The CDR3 extends over 15 amino acids. V was pared by 8 bases and J by 3 bases, with 10 bases of the junction left unmatched.

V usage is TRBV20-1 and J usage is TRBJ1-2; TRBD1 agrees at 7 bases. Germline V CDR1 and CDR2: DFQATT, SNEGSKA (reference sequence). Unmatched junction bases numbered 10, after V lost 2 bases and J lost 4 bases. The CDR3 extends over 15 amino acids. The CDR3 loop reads CSARKGQTTLYGYTF. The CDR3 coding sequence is TGCAGTGCTAGAAAGGGACAGACGACCCTCTATGGCTACACCTTC.

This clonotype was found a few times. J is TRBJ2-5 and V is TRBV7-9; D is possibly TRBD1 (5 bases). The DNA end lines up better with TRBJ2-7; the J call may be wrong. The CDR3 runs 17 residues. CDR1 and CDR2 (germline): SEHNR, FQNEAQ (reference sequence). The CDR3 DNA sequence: TGTGCCAGCAGCTTAGCCCCACGGTCCGCCCCAGGGTACGAGCAGTACTTC. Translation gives CASSLAPRSAPGYEQYF.

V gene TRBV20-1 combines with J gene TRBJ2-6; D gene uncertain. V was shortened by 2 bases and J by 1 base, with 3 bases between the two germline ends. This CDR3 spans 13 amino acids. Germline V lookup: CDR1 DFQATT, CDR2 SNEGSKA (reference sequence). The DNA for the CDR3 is TGCAGTGCTAGAAGATCTGGGGCCAACGTCCTGACTTTC. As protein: CSARRSGANVLTF.

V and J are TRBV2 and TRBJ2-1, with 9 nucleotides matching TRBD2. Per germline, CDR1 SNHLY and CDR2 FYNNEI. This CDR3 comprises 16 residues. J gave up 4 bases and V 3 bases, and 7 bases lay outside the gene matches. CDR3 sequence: CASSEVLAGRYNEQFF. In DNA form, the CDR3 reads TGTGCCAGCAGTGAGGTTCTAGCGGGGCGATACAATGAGCAGTTCTTC.

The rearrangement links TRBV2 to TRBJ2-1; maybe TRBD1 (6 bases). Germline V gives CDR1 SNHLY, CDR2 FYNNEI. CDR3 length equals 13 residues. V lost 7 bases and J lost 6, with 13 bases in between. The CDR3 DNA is TGTGCCAGCAACCCGCAGGGGTTCAATGAGCAGTTCTTC. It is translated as CASNPQGFNEQFF.

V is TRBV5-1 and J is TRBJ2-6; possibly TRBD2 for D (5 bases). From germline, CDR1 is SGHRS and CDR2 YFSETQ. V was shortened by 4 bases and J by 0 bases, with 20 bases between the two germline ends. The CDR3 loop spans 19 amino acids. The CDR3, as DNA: TGCGCCAGCAGCCAAAAGACTACAGCGTTAAGCTCTGGGGCCAACGTCCTGACTTTC. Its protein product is CASSQKTTALSSGANVLTF.

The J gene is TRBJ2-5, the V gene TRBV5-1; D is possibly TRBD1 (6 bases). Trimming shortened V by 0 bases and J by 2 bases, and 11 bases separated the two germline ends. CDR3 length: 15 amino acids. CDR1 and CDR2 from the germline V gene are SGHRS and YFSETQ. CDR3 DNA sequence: TGCGCCAGCAGCTTGGTAGGACAGCATCAAGAGACCCAGTACTTC. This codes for CASSLVGQHQETQYF. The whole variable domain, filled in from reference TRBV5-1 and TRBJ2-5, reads KAGVTQTPRYLIKTRGQQVTLSCSPISGHRSVSWYQQTPGQGLQFLFEYFSETQRNKGNFPGRFSGRQFSNSRSEMNVSTLELGDSALYLCASSLVGQHQETQYFGPGTRLLVL.